This T cell receptor beta chain was observed in a study of T-cell reconstitution after alpha-beta-depleted transplantation in children. Germline V CDR1 and CDR2: SGHKS, YYEKEE (reference sequence). CDR3 length: 16 residues. Trimming removed 4 bases from V and 4 bases from J, with 20 bases in between. For TCRbeta, the library was prepared with unique molecular identifiers. MiXCR was run by TCRdb on the PCR reads, yielding one entry per CDR3 protein. The sample holds around 600,000 distinct CDR3 sequences, roughly 17% seen once. The TCR comes from a human donor who donated a stem cell graft to a child with acute myeloid leukemia. The sample was PBMCs from the stem cell graft donor, taken from the stem cell graft. The rearrangement uses TRBV5-5 and TRBJ1-1; TRBD1 might be the D (6 bases). The CDR3 reads CASSGGGGRWVTEAFF. The CDR3 DNA reads as TGTGCCAGCAGCGGAGGAGGGGGTAGGTGGGTCACTGAAGCTTTCTTT. The entire variable domain, with the rest obtained from reference TRBV5-5 and TRBJ1-1, is as follows: DAGVTQSPTHLIKTRGQQVTLRCSPISGHKSVSWYQQVLGQGPQFIFQYYEKEERGRGNFPDRFSARQFPNYSSELNVNALLLGDSALYLCASSGGGGRWVTEAFFGQGTRLTVV.